This T cell receptor beta chain derives from a study of blood T cells in healthy people across ages. Study observations and caveats: Per million T cells, TCR beta diversity dropped about linearly as age rose. Unsorted PBMC material precluded a definitive naive versus antigen-experienced comparison.

This clonotype was counted ten times or more. The antigen remains unidentified. A second 7 to 11 cycle PCR used barcoded and J-beta primers. TCRdb reanalysed the 5' RACE reads using MiXCR and keeps one entry per CDR3 protein. The table lists 540,000 or so distinct CDR3 sequences, 47% of them singletons. Each sample yielded at least 7 million isolated PBMCs. Extracted total RNA amounted to at least 5.5 micrograms for each sample. The TCR was taken from an elderly man in good health. The specimen was blood.

CDR3 sequence: CSASRDREVWSYNEQFF. Here the CDR3 DNA reads TGCAGTGCTAGCCGGGACAGGGAAGTGTGGTCCTACAATGAGCAGTTCTTC. This chain connects TRBV20-1 to TRBJ2-1; TRBD1 aligns across 9 bases. Trimming took 3 bases from V and 1 from J; bases not matched to a gene: 10. The germline V gene has CDR1 DFQATT and CDR2 SNEGSKA (reference sequence). This CDR3 region has 17 residues.